One sample yielded the 22 T cell receptor beta chains listed below, sequenced in a study of Ad26.COV2.S vaccination and SARS-CoV-2 variants. Generated by immunoSEQ multiplex PCR, the TCRdb table keeps only in-frame clones and is missing some. The sample lists 400,000 to 450,000 clones; around nine tenths were seen once. Documented treatment: some 19 received Ad26.COV2.S at low or high dose, single or two shots; about 5 received placebo; per-sample allocation not given. The samples date from day 63 after the first vaccine or placebo injection. Source: peripheral blood, taken in a trial of Ad26.COV2.S vaccine versus placebo. Receptor source: a person between 18 and 65 years old who received the Ad26.COV2.S COVID-19 vaccine or a placebo.

V is TRBV29-1 and J is TRBJ2-1; D remains ambiguous. Trimming removed 6 bases at V and 12 bases at J, with 15 bases between. The CDR3 loop spans 11 amino acids. Per the germline V gene, CDR1 is SQVTM and CDR2 is ANQGSEA. The CDR3: CSVPRWGGQFF. CDR3 in DNA: TGCAGCGTCCCCAGGTGGGGTGGGCAGTTCTTC.

The chain uses TRBV5-1 and TRBJ2-7; 8 bases line up with TRBD2. J gave up 4 bases and V 6 bases, and 12 bases lay outside the gene matches. The CDR3 has 15 residues. The V gene's germline CDR1 is SGHRS and CDR2 YFSETQ. The CDR3 nucleotides read TGCGCCAGCAAGAACGTAGCGGGATCCGTTTACGAGCAGTACTTC. It yields the protein CASKNVAGSVYEQYF.

This clone came up a few times. This chain links TRBV6-5 with TRBJ1-5; tentatively, D is TRBD1 (5 bases). Trimming took 8 bases from V and 3 from J, leaving 11 bases between them. Germline CDR1 and CDR2: MNHEY and SVGAGI. The CDR3 sequence is 13 residues long. In DNA, the CDR3 is TGTGCCAGCTGCCCAGGGACCAATCAGCCCCAGCATTTT. Residues: CASCPGTNQPQHF.

V usage is TRBV27 and J usage is TRBJ1-5; tentative D call: TRBD1 (5 bases). Trimming took 8 bases from V and 5 from J, leaving 16 bases between them. Germline CDR1 is MNHEY and CDR2 is SMNVEV (reference sequence). There are 14 residues in the CDR3. The DNA for the CDR3 is TGTGCCAGCGGGCAAGGGGATCTGTATCAGCCCCAGCATTTT. It encodes CASGQGDLYQPQHF.

The V gene is TRBV4-3, the J gene TRBJ2-1; TRBD2 is a possible D gene (6 bases). Germline CDR1 LGHNA, CDR2 YSLEER. The V end lost 4 bases, the J end lost 4 bases, and 14 bases lay between the germline ends. CDR3 length: 15 amino acids. Here the CDR3 DNA reads TGCGCCAGCAGCCTCCACGGGGGAAAGTACAATGAGCAGTTCTTC. It specifies CASSLHGGKYNEQFF.

J is TRBJ2-3 and V is TRBV6-5; possibly TRBD2 for D (5 bases). Per the germline V gene, CDR1 is MNHEY and CDR2 is SVGAGI. Between the trimmed V and J ends, which lost 5 bases and 2 bases, there was a span of 11 bases. The CDR3 extends over 14 amino acids. The DNA of the CDR3 is TGTGCCAGCAGTCGGGGTGCCTACACAGATACGCAGTATTTT. Protein product: CASSRGAYTDTQYF.

This rearrangement joins TRBV2 to TRBJ2-5; no clear D. V lost 5 bases and J lost 4, with 23 bases in between. CDR3 length equals 17 residues. CDR1 is SNHLY and CDR2 is FYNNEI in the germline V gene. CDR3 in DNA: TGTGCCAGCAGTCTGGTATCCCGGCCCACGCAAATAGAGACCCAGTACTTC. This codes for CASSLVSRPTQIETQYF.

The V call is TRBV5-6, the J call TRBJ2-1; no clear D gene. CDR3 length: 16 amino acids. Germline V gene sequence: CDR1 SGHDT, CDR2 YYEEEE. Trimming removed 3 bases at V and 7 bases at J, with 20 bases between. This chain's CDR3 is CASSSGRLVRANEQFF. The CDR3 region has the DNA TGTGCCAGCAGCTCCGGCCGATTAGTAAGGGCAAATGAGCAGTTCTTC. Full variable domain (rest looked up from reference TRBV5-6 and TRBJ2-1): DAGVTQSPTHLIKTRGQQVTLRCSPKSGHDTVSWYQQALGQGPQFIFQYYEEEERQRGNFPDRFSGHQFPNYSSELNVNALLLGDSALYLCASSSGRLVRANEQFFGPGTRLTVL.

V is TRBV10-3 and J is TRBJ1-2, with unresolved D. Looked up from germline, CDR1 is ENHRY and CDR2 is SYGVKD. The V gene lost 4 bases and the J gene lost 3 bases, with 9 bases spanning the gap. The CDR3 extends over 13 amino acids. In DNA, the CDR3 is TGTGCCATCAGTGCTGGGGAGTACTATGGCTACACCTTC. Its protein product is CAISAGEYYGYTF.

This chain links TRBV7-2 with TRBJ2-1, with 11 bases identical to TRBD2. Trimming removed 2 bases from V and 7 bases from J; junction bases left unmatched: 4. This CDR3 has 15 amino acids. Per the germline V gene, CDR1 is SGHTA and CDR2 is FQGNSA. DNA for the CDR3: TGTGCCAGCAGCTTAACTAGCGGGAGAGAGAATGAGCAGTTCTTC. It encodes CASSLTSGRENEQFF. The variable domain in full, with the rest retrieved from reference TRBV7-2 and TRBJ2-1, is GAGVSQSPSNKVTEKGKDVELRCDPISGHTALYWYRQSLGQGLEFLIYFQGNSAPDKSGLPSDRFSAERTGGSVSTLTIQRTQQEDSAVYLCASSLTSGRENEQFFGPGTRLTVL.

The chain joins TRBV19 to TRBJ2-1; D unclear. V shed 8 bases and J shed 0 bases, with 17 bases lying between them. The CDR3 contains 16 residues. Germline loops: CDR1 LNHDA, CDR2 SQIVND (reference sequence). CDR3 DNA sequence: TGTGCCAGTTCAATAGGGCAATGGAGCTCCTACAATGAGCAGTTCTTC. Its translation is CASSIGQWSSYNEQFF.

The chain employs TRBV11-2 and TRBJ2-5; TRBD2 matches at 10 bases. V gave up 1 base and J gave up 1 base; unmatched junction bases: 3. This CDR3 contains 16 residues. Per germline, CDR1 SGHAT and CDR2 FQNNGV. The CDR3 loop reads CASSLGLAGAQETQYF. In nucleotides, the CDR3 is TGTGCCAGCAGCTTAGGGCTAGCGGGAGCCCAAGAGACCCAGTACTTC. The whole variable domain, remainder taken from reference TRBV11-2 and TRBJ2-5, is EAGVAQSPRYKIIEKRQSVAFWCNPISGHATLYWYQQILGQGPKLLIQFQNNGVVDDSQLPKDRFSAERLKGVDSTLKIQPAKLEDSAVYLCASSLGLAGAQETQYFGPGTRLLVL.

CDR3 nucleotide sequence: TGTGCCAGCAGCCCCGATCAGGGGAGTACTGAAGCTTTCTTT. Protein product: CASSPDQGSTEAFF. This rearrangement joins TRBV7-9 to TRBJ1-1, with D maybe TRBD1 (6 bases). Trimming removed 5 bases from V and 5 bases from J, with 15 bases in between. The germline gives CDR1 SEHNR, CDR2 FQNEAQ (reference sequence). The CDR3 loop spans 14 amino acids.

The chain links TRBV5-1 to TRBJ2-2; weak D call: TRBD2 (6 bases). Trimming removed 4 bases from V and 4 bases from J, with 11 bases in between. CDR1 and CDR2 (germline): SGHRS, YFSETQ. This CDR3 has 14 amino acids. The DNA of the CDR3 is TGCGCCAGCAGCCACCGTAGCGGCACCGGGGAGCTGTTTTTT. As protein: CASSHRSGTGELFF.

The rearrangement uses TRBV24-1 and TRBJ2-4; 9 bases align to TRBD2. The CDR3 spans 16 residues. CDR1 and CDR2 from the germline V gene are KGHDR and SFDVKD. J was trimmed by 0 bases and V by 4 bases; bases with no gene match: 3. The CDR3 is CATSEKLAGAKNIQYF. The CDR3 DNA is TGTGCCACCAGTGAGAAACTAGCGGGAGCCAAAAACATTCAGTACTTC.

The chain recombines TRBV5-1 with TRBJ2-1; 7 bases fit TRBD2. CDR1 is SGHRS and CDR2 is YFSETQ in the germline V gene. The CDR3 consists of 11 residues. J gave up 12 bases and V 2 bases, and 2 bases lay outside the gene matches. The CDR3 DNA reads as TGCGCCAGCAGCTTTAGGGAGGGGCAGTTCTTC. Its translation is CASSFREGQFF. Filled out from reference TRBV5-1 and TRBJ2-1, the complete variable domain reads KAGVTQTPRYLIKTRGQQVTLSCSPISGHRSVSWYQQTPGQGLQFLFEYFSETQRNKGNFPGRFSGRQFSNSRSEMNVSTLELGDSALYLCASSFREGQFFGPGTRLTVL.

This clone is a singleton in its sample. This sequence joins TRBV14 and TRBJ1-4, with no clear D. The germline V gene encodes CDR1 SGHDN and CDR2 FVKESK. V was clipped by 2 bases and J by 4 bases, with 8 bases between them. The length of the CDR3 is 14 residues. This chain's CDR3 is CASSQLGVNEKLFF. In DNA, the CDR3 is TGTGCCAGCAGCCAATTGGGAGTTAATGAAAAACTGTTTTTT.

The genes are TRBV4-3 and TRBJ2-7; D not resolved. The CDR3 totals 15 residues. From germline, CDR1 is LGHNA and CDR2 YSLEER. The V gene lost 3 bases and the J gene lost 2 bases, with 14 bases spanning the gap. In DNA form, the CDR3 reads TGCGCCAGCAGCCAGTACGGCGATGGGGCCTACGAGCAGTACTTC. Amino acid sequence: CASSQYGDGAYEQYF.

V gene TRBV30 combines with J gene TRBJ1-4; 8 nucleotides agree with TRBD1. The V gene end was trimmed by 5 bases and the J gene end by 0 bases; junction bases not matched to a gene: 11. This CDR3 contains 17 residues. CDR1 and CDR2 from the germline V gene are GTSNPN and SVGIG (reference sequence). For the CDR3, the DNA is TGTGCCTGGGCCGCGGGGACAGGCTATGCAACTAATGAAAAACTGTTTTTT. This translates into CAWAAGTGYATNEKLFF.

The chain joins TRBV12-1 to TRBJ1-2. TRBV12-1 is labeled a pseudogene. This CDR3 contains 13 residues. CDR3 bases: TGTGCCAGCAGCTGTCAACAGGAGGAGGGCTACACCTTC. Protein: CASSCQQEEGYTF.

This chain connects TRBV29-1 to TRBJ2-1; 7 bases match TRBD2. CDR1 is SQVTM, CDR2 ANQGSEA, per germline. Trimming cost V 4 bases and J 7 bases; bases outside gene matches: 7. This CDR3 has 13 residues. The CDR3 DNA sequence: TGCAGCGTTGTCGCGGGAGTGGTAAATGAGCAGTTCTTC. Protein product: CSVVAGVVNEQFF.

This clone was detected only once. The chain carries TRBV6-1 and TRBJ1-5, with 10 bases that match TRBD1. Losses at the gene ends were 2 bases for V and 4 bases for J; bases not matched to a gene: 5. Per germline, CDR1 MNHNS and CDR2 SASEGT. There are 16 residues in the CDR3. CDR3 nucleotides: TGTGCCAGCAGTGAAAGGGACAGGGGCGGAAATCAGCCCCAGCATTTT. Translated, it gives CASSERDRGGNQPQHF.